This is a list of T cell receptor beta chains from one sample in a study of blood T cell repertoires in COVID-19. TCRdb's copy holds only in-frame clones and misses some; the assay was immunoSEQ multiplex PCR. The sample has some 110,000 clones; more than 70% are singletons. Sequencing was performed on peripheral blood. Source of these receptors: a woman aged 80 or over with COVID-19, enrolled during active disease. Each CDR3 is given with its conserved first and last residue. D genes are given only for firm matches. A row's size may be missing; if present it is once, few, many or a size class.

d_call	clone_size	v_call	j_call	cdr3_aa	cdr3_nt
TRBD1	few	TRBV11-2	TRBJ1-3	CASSRRTGGAGNTIYF	TGTGCCAGCAGCCGACGGACAGGGGGTGCTGGAAACACCATATATTTT
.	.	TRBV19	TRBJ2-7	CASMRPGTYEQYF	TGTGCCAGTATGAGACCGGGTACCTACGAGCAGTACTTC
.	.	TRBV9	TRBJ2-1	CASSVGAGRSYNEQFF	TGTGCCAGCAGCGTCGGGGCGGGACGATCCTACAATGAGCAGTTCTTC
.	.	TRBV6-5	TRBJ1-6	CASGIQLSYNSPLHF	TGTGCCAGCGGTATCCAACTTTCCTATAATTCACCCCTCCACTTT
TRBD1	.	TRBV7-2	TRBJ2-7	CAPHTGGALSYEQYF	TGTGCCCCTCATACAGGGGGCGCTTTATCCTACGAGCAGTACTTC
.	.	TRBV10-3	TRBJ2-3	CATLGTSTDTQYF	TGTGCCACTTTGGGGACTAGCACAGATACGCAGTATTTT
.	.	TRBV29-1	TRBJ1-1	CSVGRGQTQKEAFF	TGCAGCGTCGGAAGAGGACAGACCCAGAAAGAAGCTTTCTTT
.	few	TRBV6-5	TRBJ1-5	CASKPTGDNQPQHF	TGTGCCAGCAAACCGACAGGAGACAATCAGCCCCAGCATTTT
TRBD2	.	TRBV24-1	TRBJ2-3	CATSQAGVGTDTQYF	TGTGCCACCAGTCAGGCGGGAGTAGGCACAGATACGCAGTATTTT
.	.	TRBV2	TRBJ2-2	CASNDATKQGGELFF	TGTGCCAGCAACGACGCGACCAAGCAGGGCGGGGAGCTGTTTTTT
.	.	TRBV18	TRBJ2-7	CASSTGTTGSYEQYF	TGTGCCAGCTCAACGGGGACCACAGGGTCCTACGAGCAGTACTTC
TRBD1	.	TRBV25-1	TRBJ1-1	CASSSQGVDTEAFF	TGTGCCAGCAGTTCTCAGGGGGTCGACACTGAAGCTTTCTTT
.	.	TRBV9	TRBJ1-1	CASSAYTGPKRGSAAFF	TGTGCCAGCAGCGCTTATACCGGGCCTAAAAGGGGATCGGCAGCTTTCTTT
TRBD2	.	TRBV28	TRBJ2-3	CASSSAGGSDTQYF	TGTGCCAGCAGTTCAGCGGGAGGTTCAGATACGCAGTATTTT
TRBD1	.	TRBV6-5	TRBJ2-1	CASRGDRADNEQFF	TGTGCCAGCAGGGGGGACAGGGCAGACAATGAGCAGTTCTTC
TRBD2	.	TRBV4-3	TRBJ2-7	CASSRGLAGAYEQYF	TGCGCCAGCAGTCGGGGACTAGCGGGCGCCTACGAGCAGTACTTC
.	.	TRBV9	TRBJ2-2	CASSPPAGTVTGELFF	TGTGCCAGCAGCCCCCCGGCAGGTACCGTCACCGGGGAGCTGTTTTTT
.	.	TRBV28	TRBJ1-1	CASSLVQVEAFF	TGTGCCAGCAGTTTAGTGCAGGTTGAAGCTTTCTTT
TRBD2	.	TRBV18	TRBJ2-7	CASSSRTSGSYEQYF	TGTGCCAGCTCATCGCGGACTAGCGGGTCCTACGAGCAGTACTTC
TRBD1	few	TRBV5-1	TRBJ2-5	CASSFPTGQGEETQYF	TGCGCCAGCAGCTTCCCCACGGGACAGGGCGAAGAGACCCAGTACTTC
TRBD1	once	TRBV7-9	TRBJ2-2	CASSAGDRATGELFF	TGTGCCAGCAGCGCCGGGGACAGGGCAACCGGGGAGCTGTTTTTT
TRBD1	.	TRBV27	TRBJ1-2	CASSMQGEYGYTF	TGTGCCAGCAGTATGCAGGGGGAGTATGGCTACACCTTC
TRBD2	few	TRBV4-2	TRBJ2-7	CASSQEGGELAGSYEQYF	TGTGCCAGCAGCCAAGAGGGCGGGGAACTAGCGGGGTCCTACGAGCAGTACTTC
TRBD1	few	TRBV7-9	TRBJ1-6	CASSSSDRAPLHF	TGTGCCAGCAGCTCGTCCGACAGGGCACCCCTCCACTTT
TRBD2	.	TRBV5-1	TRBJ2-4	CASSLDPAGGVKNIQYF	TGCGCCAGCAGCTTGGATCCTGCGGGAGGGGTCAAAAACATTCAGTACTTC
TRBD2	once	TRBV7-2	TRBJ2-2	CASSLRLAVTGELFF	TGTGCCAGCAGCTTAAGGCTAGCGGTCACCGGGGAGCTGTTTTTT
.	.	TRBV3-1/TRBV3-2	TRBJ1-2	CASSLTTAYGYTF	TGTGCCAGCAGCCTCACAACCGCCTATGGCTACACCTTC
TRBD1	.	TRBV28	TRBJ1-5	CASSLGTGLFGNQPQHF	TGTGCCAGCAGTCTGGGGACAGGGCTTTTTGGCAATCAGCCCCAGCATTTT
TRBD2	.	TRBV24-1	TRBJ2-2	CATGTSGLAPNTGELFF	TGTGCCACCGGGACTTCAGGACTAGCGCCGAACACCGGGGAGCTGTTTTTT
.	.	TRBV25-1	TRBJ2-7	CASSGSNRGYYEQYF	TGTGCCAGCAGTGGATCGAATAGGGGCTACTACGAGCAGTACTTC
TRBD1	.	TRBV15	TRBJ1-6	CATSTRDRNSPLHF	TGTGCCACCAGCACCCGGGACAGGAATTCACCCCTCCACTTT
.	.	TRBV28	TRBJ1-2	CASTAGLGAGYGYTF	TGTGCCAGCACGGCAGGGTTAGGGGCCGGGTATGGCTACACCTTC
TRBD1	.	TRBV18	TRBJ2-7	CASSPQQGPISYEQYF	TGTGCCAGCTCACCGCAACAGGGGCCTATCTCCTACGAGCAGTACTTC
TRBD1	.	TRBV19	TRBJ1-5	CASSIAGTGIGQPQHF	TGTGCCAGTAGTATAGCCGGGACAGGGATTGGTCAGCCCCAGCATTTT
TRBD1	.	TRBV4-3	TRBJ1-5	CASSQARGNQPQHF	TGCGCCAGCAGCCAAGCCAGGGGGAATCAGCCCCAGCATTTT
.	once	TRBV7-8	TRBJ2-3	CASSPMRQGVTDTQYF	TGTGCCAGCAGCCCTATGAGGCAGGGCGTCACAGATACGCAGTATTTT
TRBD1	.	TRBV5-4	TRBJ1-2	CASRITGVIYGYTF	TGTGCCAGCAGAATTACAGGGGTAATCTATGGCTACACCTTC
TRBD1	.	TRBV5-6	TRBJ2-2	CASKELGTETTNTGELFF	TGTGCCAGCAAGGAGCTCGGGACAGAAACAACGAACACCGGGGAGCTGTTTTTT
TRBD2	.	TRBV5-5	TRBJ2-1	CASSLASGLTNEQFF	TGTGCCAGCAGCTTAGCTAGCGGCCTTACGAATGAGCAGTTCTTC
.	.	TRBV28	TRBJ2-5	CASGRGGARETQYF	TGTGCCAGCGGCCGAGGGGGTGCGAGGGAGACCCAGTACTTC
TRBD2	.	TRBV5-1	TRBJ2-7	CASSSAGVSYEQYF	TGCGCCAGCAGCTCAGCGGGAGTCTCCTACGAGCAGTACTTC
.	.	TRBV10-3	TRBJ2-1	CAINDRVVSRNEQFF	TGTGCCATCAACGATCGAGTGGTGTCTAGGAATGAGCAGTTCTTC
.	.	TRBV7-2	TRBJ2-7	CASSEYYEQYF	TGTGCCAGCAGCGAGTACTACGAGCAGTACTTC
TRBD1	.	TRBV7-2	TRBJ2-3	CASSLRGRSTDTQYF	TGTGCCAGCAGCTTAAGGGGGCGGAGCACAGATACGCAGTATTTT
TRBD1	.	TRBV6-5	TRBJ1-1	CASSYVRGQGDTEAFF	TGTGCCAGCAGTTACGTCCGGGGACAGGGCGACACTGAAGCTTTCTTT
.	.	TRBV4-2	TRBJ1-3	CASSQENRHGNTIYF	TGTGCCAGCAGCCAAGAAAACAGGCATGGAAACACCATATATTTT